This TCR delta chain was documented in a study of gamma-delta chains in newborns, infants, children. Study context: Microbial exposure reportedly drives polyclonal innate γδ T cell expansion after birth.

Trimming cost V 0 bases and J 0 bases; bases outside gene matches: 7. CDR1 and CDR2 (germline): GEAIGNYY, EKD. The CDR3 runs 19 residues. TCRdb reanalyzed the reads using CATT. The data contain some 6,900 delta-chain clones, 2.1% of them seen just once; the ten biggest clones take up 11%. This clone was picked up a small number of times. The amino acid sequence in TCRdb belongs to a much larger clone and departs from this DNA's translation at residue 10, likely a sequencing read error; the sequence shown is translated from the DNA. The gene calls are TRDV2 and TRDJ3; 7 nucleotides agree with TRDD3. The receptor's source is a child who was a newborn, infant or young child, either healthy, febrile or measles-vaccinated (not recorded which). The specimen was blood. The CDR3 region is CACDTGGIHGSWDTRQMFF. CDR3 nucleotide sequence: TGTGCCTGTGACACCGGGGGGATTCATGGCTCCTGGGACACCCGACAGATGTTTTTC.